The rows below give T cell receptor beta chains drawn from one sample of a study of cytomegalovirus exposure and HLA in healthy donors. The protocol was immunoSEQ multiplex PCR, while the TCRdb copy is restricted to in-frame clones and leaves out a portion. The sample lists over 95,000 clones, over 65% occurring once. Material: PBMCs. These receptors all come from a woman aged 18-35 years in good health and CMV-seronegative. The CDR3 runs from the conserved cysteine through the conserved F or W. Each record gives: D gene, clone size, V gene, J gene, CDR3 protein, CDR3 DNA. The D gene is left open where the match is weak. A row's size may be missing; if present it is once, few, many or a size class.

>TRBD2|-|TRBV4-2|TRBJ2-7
CASSQDSLAGGVYEQYF
TGTGCCAGCAGCCAAGATAGTCTAGCGGGAGGAGTTTACGAGCAGTACTTC
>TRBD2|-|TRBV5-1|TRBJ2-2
CASSWTSGANTGELFF
TGCGCCAGCAGCTGGACTAGCGGGGCGAACACCGGGGAGCTGTTTTTT
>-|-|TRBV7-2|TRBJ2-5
CASSFSGRETQYF
TGTGCCAGCAGCTTTAGTGGGAGGGAGACCCAGTACTTC
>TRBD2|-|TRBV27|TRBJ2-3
CASSLWRGAKDTQYF
TGTGCCAGCAGTTTGTGGCGGGGGGCTAAAGATACGCAGTATTTT
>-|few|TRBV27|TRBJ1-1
CASSLSKANLGPNTEAFF
TGTGCCAGCAGTTTATCGAAAGCTAATCTGGGGCCGAACACTGAAGCTTTCTTT
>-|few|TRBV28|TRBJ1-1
CASTGTTEAFF
TGTGCCAGCACTGGCACCACTGAAGCTTTCTTT
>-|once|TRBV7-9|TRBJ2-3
CASSLVVEADTQYF
TGTGCCAGCAGCTTAGTGGTAGAAGCAGATACGCAGTATTTT
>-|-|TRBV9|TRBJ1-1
CASSSRGEAFF
TGTGCCAGCAGCTCTCGAGGTGAAGCTTTCTTT
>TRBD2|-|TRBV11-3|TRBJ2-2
CASSLNGGAGTGELFF
TGTGCCAGCAGCTTAAACGGGGGGGCTGGCACCGGGGAGCTGTTTTTT
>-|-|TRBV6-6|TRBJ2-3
CASRLTRGAKDTQYF
TGTGCCAGCAGGCTCACCCGGGGGGCGAAAGATACGCAGTATTTT
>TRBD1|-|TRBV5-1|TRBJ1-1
CASSPRTGSPEAFF
TGCGCCAGCAGCCCCCGGACAGGGAGTCCTGAAGCTTTCTTT
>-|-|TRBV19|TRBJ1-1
CASSIRGTEAFF
TGTGCCAGTAGTATCCGGGGCACTGAAGCTTTCTTT
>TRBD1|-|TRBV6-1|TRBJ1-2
CASGDRVVYGYTF
TGTGCCAGCGGCGACAGGGTCGTATATGGCTACACCTTC
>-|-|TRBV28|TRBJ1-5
CATQGGTYQPQHF
TGCGCCACCCAAGGCGGAACCTATCAGCCCCAGCATTTT
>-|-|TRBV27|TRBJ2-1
CASSPSRPGNSYNEQFF
TGTGCCAGCAGTCCGAGTCGCCCGGGAAATTCGTACAATGAGCAGTTCTTC
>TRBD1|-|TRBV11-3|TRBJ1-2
CASSSTGGGYGYTF
TGTGCCAGTAGCTCGACAGGGGGTGGGTATGGCTACACCTTC
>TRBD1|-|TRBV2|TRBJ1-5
CASTSRTGDQPQHF
TGTGCCAGCACGTCCAGGACAGGTGACCAGCCCCAGCATTTT
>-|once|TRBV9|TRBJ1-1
CASSVGANTEDFF
TGTGCCAGCAGCGTAGGAGCGAACACTGAAGATTTCTTT
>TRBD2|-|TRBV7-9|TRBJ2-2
CASSYRLAGGRTGELFF
TGTGCCAGCAGCTATCGCTTAGCGGGAGGGAGAACCGGGGAGCTGTTTTTT
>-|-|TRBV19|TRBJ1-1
CASSRPETEAFF
TGTGCCAGTAGTCGGCCGGAGACTGAAGCTTTCTTT
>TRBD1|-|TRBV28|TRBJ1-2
CASSPGTGYAGYTF
TGTGCCAGCAGCCCAGGGACAGGGTATGCTGGCTACACCTTC
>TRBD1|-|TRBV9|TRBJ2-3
CASSVTGLADTQYF
TGTGCCAGCAGCGTGACAGGGCTCGCAGATACGCAGTATTTT
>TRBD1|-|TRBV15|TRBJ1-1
CATSLRTGSEAFF
TGTGCCACCAGCCTCCGGACAGGGTCTGAAGCTTTCTTT
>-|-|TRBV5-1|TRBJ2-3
CVTTASSGTDTQYF
TGCGTGACGACCGCCTCATCGGGAACAGATACGCAGTATTTT
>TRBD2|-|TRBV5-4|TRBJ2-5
CASSAGLAGDQETQYF
TGTGCCAGCAGCGCTGGCCTAGCGGGGGACCAAGAGACCCAGTACTTC
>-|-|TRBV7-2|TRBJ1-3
CASSFGSFGNTIYF
TGTGCCAGCAGCTTCGGGTCTTTTGGAAACACCATATATTTT
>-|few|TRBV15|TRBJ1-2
CATSRFQDSAYTF
TGTGCCACCAGCAGATTTCAGGACAGTGCCTACACCTTC
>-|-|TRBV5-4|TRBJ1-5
CASSLDNNQPQHF
TGTGCCAGCAGCCTGGACAACAATCAGCCCCAGCATTTT
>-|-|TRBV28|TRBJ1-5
CASSLPHGSGQPQHF
TGTGCCAGCAGTCTCCCCCATGGGAGTGGTCAGCCCCAGCATTTT
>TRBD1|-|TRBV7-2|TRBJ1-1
CASSLVGQGITEAFF
TGTGCCAGCAGCTTAGTGGGACAGGGGATCACTGAAGCTTTCTTT
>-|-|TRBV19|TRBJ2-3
CASSIGEGADTQYF
TGTGCCAGTAGTATTGGGGAGGGGGCAGATACGCAGTATTTT
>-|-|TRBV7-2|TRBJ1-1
CASSLVGAESEAFF
TGTGCCAGCAGCTTAGTTGGGGCGGAGTCTGAAGCTTTCTTT
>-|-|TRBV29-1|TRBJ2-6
CSVEDRARVSSGANVLTF
TGCAGCGTTGAAGATCGAGCCAGGGTTAGCTCTGGGGCCAACGTCCTGACTTTC
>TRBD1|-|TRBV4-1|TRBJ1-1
CASSQDQGDRRAFF
TGCGCCAGCAGCCAAGATCAGGGGGACAGACGAGCTTTCTTT
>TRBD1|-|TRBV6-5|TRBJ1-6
CASSFRTGDNSPLHF
TGTGCCAGCAGTTTCCGGACAGGAGACAATTCACCCCTCCACTTT
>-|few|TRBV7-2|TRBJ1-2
CASAPSRREGYTF
TGTGCCAGCGCCCCGAGCAGGCGGGAAGGCTACACCTTC
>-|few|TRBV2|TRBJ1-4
CASMAERLATNEKLFF
TGTGCCAGCATGGCCGAGAGGCTTGCAACTAATGAAAAACTGTTTTTT
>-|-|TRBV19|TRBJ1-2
CASRTSSGYDGYTF
TGTGCCAGTAGAACATCGTCAGGGTATGATGGCTACACCTTC
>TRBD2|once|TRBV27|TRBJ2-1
CASGPSGTQGNEQFF
TGTGCCAGCGGACCTAGCGGGACCCAAGGGAATGAGCAGTTCTTC
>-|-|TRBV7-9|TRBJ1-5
CASSQASNQPQHF
TGTGCCAGCAGTCAAGCTAGCAATCAGCCCCAGCATTTT
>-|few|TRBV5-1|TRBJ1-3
CASSLDGDTSGNTIYF
TGCGCCAGCAGCTTGGATGGGGACACCTCTGGAAACACCATATATTTT
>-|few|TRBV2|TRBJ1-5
CASTPWAGSNQPQHF
TGTGCCAGCACTCCCTGGGCGGGAAGCAATCAGCCCCAGCATTTT